This entry lists 20 T cell receptor beta chains sequenced from one sample in a study of CD8 T cells in Susac syndrome. An amount of RNA that ranged from roughly 0.5 to 1 ug was reverse transcribed with random hexamers. TCRdb re-derived calls from the immunoSEQ multiplex PCR reads in MiXCR, one entry per CDR3 protein. The sample holds around 170,000 distinct CDR3 sequences, 94% seen once. Sample: CD4+ T cells from PBMCs. The receptors here all came from a human donor with Susac syndrome.

The gene calls are TRBV12-3 or TRBV12-4 and TRBJ1-4; D perhaps matches TRBD1 (6 bases). V lost 3 bases, J lost 7 bases, and 12 bases lay in between. The CDR3 is 14 amino acids. CDR3 in amino acids: CASSFGRGGEKLFF. CDR3 in DNA: TGTGCCAGCAGTTTCGGCAGGGGAGGTGAAAAACTGTTTTTT.

The rearrangement links TRBV6-5 to TRBJ2-5; perhaps TRBD1 as D (5 bases). The CDR3 has 11 amino acids. From germline, CDR1 is MNHEY and CDR2 SVGAGI. V was cut by 0 bases and J by 9 bases, with 5 bases left in between. This chain's CDR3 is CASSYSGAQYF. The CDR3 nucleotides read TGTGCCAGCAGTTACTCAGGGGCCCAGTACTTC.

DNA of the CDR3: TGTGCCAGCAGTAGCAGGGCCCAGGGGACCCAGTACTTC. Encoded protein: CASSSRAQGTQYF. The J gene is TRBJ2-5, the V gene TRBV2, with a tentative D call TRBD1 (5 bases). V was clipped by 5 bases and J by 7 bases, with 14 bases between them. CDR3 length equals 13 residues. The germline gives CDR1 SNHLY, CDR2 FYNNEI.

Written as DNA, the CDR3 is TGTGCCAGCAGTGCATCCATACAGGGGGCGCGGGAGACCCAGTACTTC. Protein: CASSASIQGARETQYF. The V call is TRBV7-6, the J call TRBJ2-5, with TRBD1 matching 9 bases. CDR1 is SGHVS and CDR2 is FNYEAQ in the germline V gene. J gave up 5 bases and V 6 bases, and 13 bases lay outside the gene matches. The CDR3 consists of 16 residues. Based on the CDR3 plus reference TRBV7-6 and TRBJ2-5, the full variable domain is GAGVSQSPRYKVTKRGQDVALRCDPISGHVSLYWYRQALGQGPEFLTYFNYEAQQDKSGLPNDRFSAERPEGSISTLTIQRTEQRDSAMYRCASSASIQGARETQYFGPGTRLLVL.

The genes are TRBV7-2 and TRBJ1-1, with D unclear. V was shortened by 1 base and J by 1 base, with 7 bases between the two germline ends. Germline CDR1 SGHTA, CDR2 FQGNSA. CDR3 length: 14 amino acids. In nucleotides, the CDR3 is TGTGCCAGCAGCTTAGGTATTTCGAACACTGAAGCTTTCTTT. This encodes CASSLGISNTEAFF.

This sequence joins TRBV20-1 and TRBJ1-2, with 7 nucleotides matching TRBD1. Germline V gene lookup returns CDR1 DFQATT and CDR2 SNEGSKA (reference sequence). The CDR3 length is 12 residues. The CDR3 DNA is TGCAGCACTCAGGGGGATAACTATGGCTACACCTTC. It translates to CSTQGDNYGYTF.

This chain joins TRBV2 and TRBJ2-5; 10 bases are shared with TRBD2. The J segment lost 9 bases and the V segment lost 6 bases, leaving 16 bases of the junction unmatched. The germline gives CDR1 SNHLY, CDR2 FYNNEI. CDR3 length equals 16 residues. The CDR3: CASSKGASGGIRAQYF. CDR3 sequence (DNA): TGTGCCAGCAGCAAAGGGGCTAGCGGGGGTATTCGGGCCCAGTACTTC.

V usage is TRBV25-1 and J usage is TRBJ2-7; 7 nucleotides align to TRBD2. Germline CDR1 MGHDK, CDR2 SYGVNS. This CDR3 contains 15 residues. V lost 6 bases to trimming and J lost 2 bases; unmatched junction nucleotides: 10. The CDR3 region is CASSGDGGWTYEQYF. The CDR3 DNA reads TGTGCCAGCAGCGGGGACGGGGGGTGGACCTACGAGCAGTACTTC.

The chain recombines TRBV7-9 with TRBJ2-7; tentatively, D is TRBD2 (6 bases). The CDR3 covers 15 residues. The V gene lost 3 bases and the J gene lost 2 bases, with 14 bases spanning the gap. Germline assignment: CDR1 SEHNR and CDR2 FQNEAQ (reference sequence). In nucleotides, the CDR3 is TGTGCCAGCAGCTTTGTACGTCCGGGGGCCTACGAGCAGTACTTC. Protein product: CASSFVRPGAYEQYF.

The rearrangement uses TRBV3-1 and TRBJ2-4; D may be TRBD2 (6 bases). The CDR3 has 17 residues. V gave up 4 bases and J gave up 3 bases, with 19 bases separating them. The germline gives CDR1 LGHDT, CDR2 YNNKEL (reference sequence). As DNA, the CDR3 is TGTGCCAGCAGCCCTTCACAGAGGTCGGGAGACAAAAACATTCAGTACTTC. Protein sequence: CASSPSQRSGDKNIQYF.

The chain carries TRBV2 and TRBJ1-1; TRBD1 is a possible D gene (5 bases). This CDR3 is 11 amino acids long. Germline values: CDR1 SNHLY, CDR2 FYNNEI. V lost 3 bases to trimming and J lost 11 bases, with 10 bases between them. CDR3 sequence reads: CASSDRDRAFF. The CDR3 nucleotides read TGTGCCAGCAGTGACAGGGATAGGGCTTTCTTT.

This clonotype has a handful of counts. The DNA of the CDR3 is TGTGCCAGCAGTGTTTCCCCCTATGGCTACACCTTC. As protein: CASSVSPYGYTF. The rearrangement uses TRBV2 and TRBJ1-2; D not certain. Germline CDR1 is SNHLY and CDR2 is FYNNEI. Trimming shortened V by 4 bases and J by 4 bases, and 7 bases separated the two germline ends. This CDR3 comprises 12 residues.

The rearrangement uses TRBV27 and TRBJ1-1, with 10 bases fitting TRBD1. This CDR3 is built from 16 residues. Trimming at V came to 5 bases and at J to 5 bases, leaving 11 bases not matched to a gene. Looked up from germline, CDR1 is MNHEY and CDR2 is SMNVEV (reference sequence). CDR3 loop: CASSPLPGTGATEAFF. The CDR3, as DNA: TGTGCCAGCAGTCCACTCCCCGGGACAGGGGCAACTGAAGCTTTCTTT.

J is TRBJ1-5 and V is TRBV2, with a possible D match to TRBD1 (5 bases). The CDR3 extends over 15 amino acids. Germline V gene data show CDR1 as SNHLY and CDR2 as FYNNEI. Between the trimmed V and J ends, which lost 6 bases and 7 bases, there was a span of 19 bases. DNA for the CDR3: TGTGCCAGCAGCTCGGACGTGCGGAGGGACCAGCCCCAGCATTTT. Its protein is CASSSDVRRDQPQHF.

The chain employs TRBV11-2 and TRBJ2-7; TRBD1 matches 11 bases. The V segment lost 4 bases and the J segment 4 bases; nucleotides outside the gene matches: 6. The CDR3 consists of 15 residues. Germline V lookup: CDR1 SGHAT, CDR2 FQNNGV. The CDR3: CASSSRTGGAYEQYF. CDR3 bases: TGTGCCAGCAGCTCTCGGACAGGGGGCGCTTACGAGCAGTACTTC.

This chain uses TRBV19 with TRBJ2-1; TRBD2 agrees at 10 bases. Germline V CDR1 and CDR2: LNHDA, SQIVND (reference sequence). The CDR3 totals 15 residues. Germline trimming cut 3 bases from V and 8 bases from J; bases unmatched to any gene: 7. The CDR3: CASSIKSGGADEQFF. In DNA form, the CDR3 reads TGTGCCAGTAGTATTAAGAGCGGGGGGGCCGATGAGCAGTTCTTC.

The chain combines TRBV20-1 with TRBJ1-5; D is possibly TRBD1 (6 bases). Germline V gives CDR1 DFQATT, CDR2 SNEGSKA (reference sequence). The CDR3 length is 13 residues. Trimming cost V 6 bases and J 5 bases, with 14 bases left between them. This CDR3 is CSAPDRTDQPQHF. The CDR3 bases are TGCAGTGCCCCAGACAGGACGGATCAGCCCCAGCATTTT.

The rearrangement links TRBV12-3 or TRBV12-4 to TRBJ1-1; 8 nucleotides align to TRBD1. The CDR3 loop spans 17 amino acids. V dropped 5 bases and J dropped 5; count of bases not matched to a gene: 16. The CDR3 loop is CASSPYTGQGGRTEAFF. In nucleotides, the CDR3 is TGTGCCAGCAGTCCTTATACCGGACAGGGCGGACGGACTGAAGCTTTCTTT.

The V gene is TRBV7-2, the J gene TRBJ1-2; D unresolved. Germline-derived CDR1 and CDR2 are SGHTA and FQGNSA. The CDR3 length is 15 residues. Trimming took 1 base from V and 1 from J, leaving 10 bases between them. The CDR3 region is CASSLGGIGNYGYTF. The DNA of the CDR3 is TGTGCCAGCAGCTTAGGAGGGATCGGTAACTATGGCTACACCTTC.

V gene TRBV6-1 combines with J gene TRBJ1-5; D not resolved. Per the germline V gene, CDR1 is MNHNS and CDR2 is SASEGT. Trimming pared 4 bases from V and 2 bases from J, leaving 12 bases between. The CDR3 extends over 15 amino acids. The chain's CDR3 is CASSGSIRGNQPQHF. CDR3 sequence (DNA): TGTGCCAGCAGTGGATCGATTAGGGGCAATCAGCCCCAGCATTTT.